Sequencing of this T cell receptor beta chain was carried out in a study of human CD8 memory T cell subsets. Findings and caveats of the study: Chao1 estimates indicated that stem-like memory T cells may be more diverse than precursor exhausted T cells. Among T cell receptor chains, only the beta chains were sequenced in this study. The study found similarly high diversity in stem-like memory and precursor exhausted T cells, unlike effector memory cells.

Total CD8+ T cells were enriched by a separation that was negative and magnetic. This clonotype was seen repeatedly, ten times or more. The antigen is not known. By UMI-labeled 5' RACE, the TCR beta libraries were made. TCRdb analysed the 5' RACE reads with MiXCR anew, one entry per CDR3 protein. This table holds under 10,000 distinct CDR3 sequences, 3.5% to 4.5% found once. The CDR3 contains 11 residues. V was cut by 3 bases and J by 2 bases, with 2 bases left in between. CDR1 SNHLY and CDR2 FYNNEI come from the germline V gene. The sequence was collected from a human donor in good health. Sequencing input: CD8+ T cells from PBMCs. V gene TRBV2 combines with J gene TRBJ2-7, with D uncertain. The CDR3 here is CASSDTYEQYF. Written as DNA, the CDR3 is TGTGCCAGCAGTGACACCTACGAGCAGTACTTC.